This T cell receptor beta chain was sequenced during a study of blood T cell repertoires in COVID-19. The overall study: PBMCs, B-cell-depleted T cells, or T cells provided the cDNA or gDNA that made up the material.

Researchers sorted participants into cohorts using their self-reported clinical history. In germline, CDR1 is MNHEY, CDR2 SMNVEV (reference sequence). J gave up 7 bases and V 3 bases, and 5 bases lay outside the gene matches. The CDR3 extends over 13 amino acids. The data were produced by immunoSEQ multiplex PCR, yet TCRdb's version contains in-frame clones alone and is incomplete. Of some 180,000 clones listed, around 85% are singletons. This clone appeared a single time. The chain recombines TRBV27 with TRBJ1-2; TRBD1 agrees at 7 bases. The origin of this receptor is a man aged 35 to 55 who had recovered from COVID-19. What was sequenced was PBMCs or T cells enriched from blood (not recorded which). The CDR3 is CASSFEAGGGYTF. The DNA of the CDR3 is TGTGCCAGCAGTTTTGAGGCAGGGGGTGGCTACACCTTC.